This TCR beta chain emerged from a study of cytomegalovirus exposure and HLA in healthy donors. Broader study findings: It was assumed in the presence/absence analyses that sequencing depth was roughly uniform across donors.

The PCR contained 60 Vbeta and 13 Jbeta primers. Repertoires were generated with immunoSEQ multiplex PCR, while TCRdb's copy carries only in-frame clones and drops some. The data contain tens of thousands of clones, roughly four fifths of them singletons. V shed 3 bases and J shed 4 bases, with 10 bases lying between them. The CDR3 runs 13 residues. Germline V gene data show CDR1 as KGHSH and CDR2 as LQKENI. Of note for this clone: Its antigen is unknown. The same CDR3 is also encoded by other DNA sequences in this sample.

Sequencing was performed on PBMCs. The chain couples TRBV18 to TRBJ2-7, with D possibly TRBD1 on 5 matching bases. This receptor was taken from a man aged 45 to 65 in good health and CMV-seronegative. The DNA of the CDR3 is TGTGCCAGCTCACCCGGACAAAAATACGAGCAGTACTTC. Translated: CASSPGQKYEQYF.